This T cell receptor beta chain was sequenced for a study of T cell responses to AZD1222 COVID-19 vaccine. Study-level findings and limits: Sampling captured repertoires only after the peak T cell response.

The method was immunoSEQ multiplex PCR; TCRdb's version includes in-frame clones alone and lacks a portion of them. The sample has under 150,000 clones, roughly 92% seen once. With 8 bases removed from V and 2 bases from J, the gap between germline ends came to 10 bases. CDR1 is SGHTA, CDR2 FQGTGA, per germline. CDR3 length: 14 amino acids. As for this clone: Its antigen is not known.

Here the sequenced sample was peripheral blood, taken 28 days after the second AZD1222 dose. This clonotype was sampled from an adult who received the AZD1222 COVID-19 vaccine. The chain uses TRBV7-3 and TRBJ2-6; D remains unclear. Here the CDR3 DNA reads TGTGCCAGCGAACCTCAGGCTGGGGCCAACGTCCTGACTTTC. Encoded protein: CASEPQAGANVLTF.